This T cell receptor (beta chain) was recorded in a study of somatic mutations in cytotoxic T cells in rheumatoid arthritis. In the study overall: Patients gave 30 ml EDTA peripheral blood immediately after diagnosis, prior to starting treatment.

Trimming shortened V by 4 bases and J by 1 base, and 12 bases separated the two germline ends. This CDR3 comprises 14 residues. Germline V CDR1 and CDR2: SGHDT, YYEEEE. Clones were read by immunoSEQ multiplex PCR, and TCRdb kept only the in-frame ones, dropping some. The repertoire includes 10,000 or so clones, 70% to 85% of them detected once, and more than 30% sits in the top ten. Concerning this clone: What it binds is not known.

Notes on the study in general: Expanded CD8+ clones had unknown antigen targets.

Specimen: CD8+ T cells sorted from blood. This TCR was sampled from an adult with rheumatoid arthritis. The chain carries TRBV5-6 and TRBJ2-7; D ambiguous. The CDR3 spells CASSPPGRSYEQYF. CDR3 nucleotide sequence: TGTGCCAGCAGCCCTCCCGGACGGTCCTACGAGCAGTACTTC.